The clone carrying this T cell receptor (beta chain) was observed a few times. Its cognate antigen is unknown. The source of the sample is a study of post-analysis software for immune sequencing data. About the research overall: The courses of disease that were included comprised relapsing-remitting, secondary progressive and progressive-relapsing multiple sclerosis. The study, taken as a whole, reports: Strong same-batch co-clustering of samples appeared with F measure clustering. Significantly lower normalized Chao1 diversity was found in patients with multiple sclerosis relative to controls. The study found TRBV5-6, TRBV5-1 and TRBV20-1 among five TRBV segments more frequent in patients than controls.

The length of the CDR3 is 13 residues. In germline, CDR1 is DFQATT, CDR2 SNEGSKA (reference sequence). V shed 0 bases and J shed 6 bases, with 12 bases lying between them. Unique-molecular-identifier-tagged TCR beta cDNA libraries were used. The yield from around 1 to 10 million T cells was 500,000 or so cDNA molecules in total. TCRdb analysed the PCR reads with MiXCR anew, one entry per CDR3 protein. Of more than 350,000 distinct CDR3 sequences listed, 39% are singletons. The sample was blood. The V call is TRBV20-1, the J call TRBJ2-7, with D perhaps TRBD2 (5 bases). This TCR derives from a girl aged 2 to 10 with multiple sclerosis. Written as DNA, the CDR3 is TGCAGTGCTAGAGATTCGAGCCGGGGCGAGCAGTACTTC. Translated, it gives CSARDSSRGEQYF.